Listed here are 28 T cell receptor beta chains from one sample, sequenced in a study of tumor and adjacent non-tumor tissue in lung cancer. No cell sorting was done before RNA was extracted from the tissue. Three rounds of nested PCR, following a modified ARM-PCR protocol, produced the TCRbeta library. TCRdb re-called the multiplex PCR reads through MiXCR, storing one row per CDR3 protein. Among some 93,000 distinct CDR3 sequences listed, about 70% were seen once. Sequencing used lung tumor tissue. These receptors were collected from a man aged 55 to 70 with non-small cell lung cancer.

The V gene is TRBV6-5, the J gene TRBJ2-7; D is ambiguous. Trimming shortened V by 7 bases and J by 4 bases, and 14 bases separated the two germline ends. The CDR3 loop spans 13 amino acids. Germline CDR1 and CDR2: MNHEY and SVGAGI. CDR3 region: CASNSVASYEQYF. CDR3 DNA: TGTGCCAGCAACTCGGTGGCTTCGTACGAGCAGTACTTC.

This clonotype was observed many times. V is TRBV6-5 and J is TRBJ2-5; 12 bases map to TRBD2. Trimming removed 5 bases from V and 1 base from J; junction bases left unmatched: 11. The V gene's germline CDR1 is MNHEY and CDR2 SVGAGI. The CDR3 covers 18 residues. CDR3: CASSHRYSSGGAQETQYF. CDR3 bases: TGTGCCAGCAGTCATCGATACTCTAGCGGGGGGGCCCAAGAGACCCAGTACTTC.

About this clonotype: A read error may account for a junction end that differs from germline. This rearrangement joins TRBV14 to TRBJ1-1, with 7 bases identical to TRBD1. The CDR3 extends over 15 amino acids. Germline CDR1 SGHDN, CDR2 FVKESK. The chain's CDR3 is CGSSQFSYRGTEAFF. In DNA, the CDR3 is TGTGGCAGCAGCCAATTCTCATACAGGGGTACTGAAGCTTTCTTT.

About this clonotype: A read error is possible here, since a much larger clone lies one base away. The chain carries TRBV28 and TRBJ1-5, with D possibly matching TRBD1 (5 bases). This CDR3 has 11 amino acids. Germline CDR1 reads MDHEN; CDR2 reads SYDVKM. CDR3 DNA sequence: TGTGGATCGGACAATCTCAGGCCCCAGCATTTT. Translating gives CGSDNLRPQHF. The variable domain in full, with the rest retrieved from reference TRBV28 and TRBJ1-5, is DVKVTQSSRYLVKRTGEKVFLECVQDMDHENMFWYRQDPGLGLRLIYFSYDVKMKEKGDIPEGYSVSREKKERFSLILESASTNQTSMYLCGSDNLRPQHFGDGTRLSIL.

Remarks on this clonotype: The junction departs from the called germline gene at one end, perhaps through a read error. The J gene is TRBJ2-3, the V gene TRBV5-1; no clear D. The CDR3 spans 13 residues. Per germline, CDR1 SGHRS and CDR2 YFSETQ. CDR3 in amino acids: CARSRLGTHTQYF. CDR3 nucleotides: TGCGCCAGGAGCCGATTGGGCACACATACGCAGTATTTT.

This chain links TRBV6-1 with TRBJ1-5; D is ambiguous. The CDR3 is 16 residues long. Germline CDR1 MNHNS, CDR2 SASEGT. V was trimmed by 4 bases and J by 0 bases, leaving 13 bases between them. CDR3 in amino acids: CASSGSTLYSNQPQHF. CDR3 coding DNA: TGTGCCAGCAGTGGGAGCACCCTCTATAGCAATCAGCCCCAGCATTTT.

The chain carries TRBV19 and TRBJ2-3, with 11 bases that match TRBD2. CDR3 length: 16 residues. J was trimmed by 4 bases and V by 3 bases; bases with no gene match: 6. Germline V gene sequence: CDR1 LNHDA, CDR2 SQIVND (reference sequence). CDR3 protein: CASSIISGRASDTQYF. In DNA form, the CDR3 reads TGTGCCAGTAGTATTATTAGCGGGAGGGCCTCAGATACGCAGTATTTT.

Of note for this clonotype: The junction departs from the called germline gene at one end, perhaps through a read error. The V and J genes are TRBV12-3 or TRBV12-4 and TRBJ2-1; D possibly corresponds to TRBD2 (5 bases). CDR3 length: 14 amino acids. CDR3 protein: CTSSLQLGLNGQFF. The CDR3 nucleotides read TGTACCAGCAGTTTACAACTAGGACTCAATGGGCAGTTCTTC.

This clonotype occurred a few times. A much larger clone is a single base away; this may be a read error. This chain links TRBV6-2 or TRBV6-3 with TRBJ2-2; a possible D gene is TRBD1 (6 bases). Germline V gives CDR1 MNHEY, CDR2 SVGEGT. The CDR3 contains 14 residues. The CDR3 is CASSDRPNTGELVF. The CDR3, as DNA: TGTGCCAGCAGCGACAGGCCGAACACCGGGGAGCTGGTTTTT.

About this clonotype itself: Its ends do not fully match the called genes, so a read error is possible. V is TRBV4-2 and J is TRBJ2-1; 12 bases are shared with TRBD2. CDR1 LGHNA and CDR2 YNFKEQ come from the germline V gene. The CDR3 is 18 amino acids. Here the CDR3 reads CAGSHHLRLAGEANEQFF. DNA for the CDR3: TGTGCCGGCAGCCATCATCTTCGACTAGCGGGAGAAGCAAATGAGCAATTCTTC.

As for this clonotype: The conserved closing phenylalanine or tryptophan is absent in this CDR3, likely reflecting a read error. The chain uses TRBV4-1 and TRBJ2-3; perhaps TRBD2 as D (7 bases). The V gene lost 0 bases and the J gene lost 12 bases, with 16 bases spanning the gap. The CDR3 contains 14 residues. Germline V lookup: CDR1 MGHRA, CDR2 YSYEKL. The CDR3 here is CASSQDRGADTQYY. The CDR3 DNA is TGCGCCAGCAGCCAAGATCGGGGGGCAGACACACAGTATTAT.

For this clonotype: Mismatch with germline at one junction end may stem from a read error. The CDR3 sequence: CDSSILRENTEAFF. The CDR3 DNA reads TGTGACAGCAGCATACTACGGGAGAACACTGAAGCTTTCTTT. The gene calls are TRBV11-2 and TRBJ1-1, with D hard to call. CDR3 length: 14 amino acids. Germline V gives CDR1 SGHAT, CDR2 FQNNGV.

This sequence joins TRBV11-1 and TRBJ2-7, with a weak D call TRBD1 (6 bases). CDR1 is SGHAT and CDR2 is FQDESV in the germline V gene (reference sequence). CDR3 length: 15 amino acids. V was pared by 0 bases and J by 10 bases, with 19 bases between. DNA for the CDR3: TGTGCCAGCAGCTTAGCGATCACAGGGCCTATCTATCAGTACTTC. Translated: CASSLAITGPIYQYF. The full variable domain, in which reference TRBV11-1 and TRBJ2-7 provide the parts outside the CDR3, is EAEVAQSPRYKITEKSQAVAFWCDPISGHATLYWYRQILGQGPELLVQFQDESVVDDSQLPKDRFSAERLKGVDSTLKIQPAELGDSAMYLCASSLAITGPIYQYFGPGTRLTVT.

Ten or more counts support this clonotype. The V gene is TRBV6-2 or TRBV6-3, the J gene TRBJ2-7; no reliable D call. Germline lookup yields CDR1 MNHEY and CDR2 SVGEGT. The CDR3 is made up of 13 amino acids. Trimming took 0 bases from V and 4 from J, leaving 7 bases between them. DNA for the CDR3: TGTGCCAGCAGTTACTCGAGAGGATACGAGCAGTACTTC. It encodes CASSYSRGYEQYF.

For this clonotype: At one end the junction does not follow the germline gene, possibly because of a read error. V is TRBV29-1 and J is TRBJ2-5; D not resolved. Germline V gives CDR1 SQVTM, CDR2 ANQGSEA. The CDR3 runs to 12 residues. CDR3 coding DNA: TGCAGCGTGGAAACCGGCCAAGAGAGCCAGTACTTC. This sequence encodes CSVETGQESQYF.

A note on this clonotype: At one end the junction does not follow the germline gene, possibly because of a read error. The chain recombines TRBV6-5 with TRBJ2-7; either TRBD1 or TRBD2 may supply D (8 bases each). The CDR3 contains 15 residues. Per the germline V gene, CDR1 is MNHEY and CDR2 is SVGAGI. As DNA, the CDR3 is TGTGCATGTGGACAGGGTCGGGAGGGGACCTACAAGCAGTACTTC. It is translated as CACGQGREGTYKQYF.

This clonotype was picked up many times. The chain is built from TRBV12-3 or TRBV12-4 and TRBJ2-3; the D gene is possibly TRBD2 (6 bases). Trimming left V 3 bases short and J 7 bases short, with 17 bases between. The CDR3 runs 15 residues. This chain's CDR3 is CASSFGGDGSNTQYF. The DNA of the CDR3 is TGTGCCAGCAGTTTTGGAGGGGATGGGTCAAATACGCAGTATTTT.

This clonotype was picked up a small number of times. This may be a read error, as it is one base from a much larger clone. This chain connects TRBV5-5 to TRBJ2-3; maybe TRBD2 (5 bases). The CDR3 has 15 residues. The germline V and J ends were trimmed by 3 bases and 1 base, with 12 bases remaining between them. CDR1 and CDR2 (germline): SGHKS, YYEKEE (reference sequence). The CDR3 is CASSSSGARTDTQYF. In DNA, the CDR3 is TGTGCCAGCAGCTCAAGCGGAGCCCGCACAGATACGCAGTATTTT.

The CDR3 DNA reads as TGCGCCAACATGGCTCAGTTGCAAGAGACCCAGTACTTC. It yields the protein CANMAQLQETQYF. The chain recombines TRBV10-2 with TRBJ2-5, with no clear D. V shed 10 bases and J shed 2 bases, with 14 bases lying between them. This CDR3 comprises 13 residues. Germline CDR1 is WSHSY and CDR2 is SAAADI.

In this sample, this clonotype turned up many times. The gene calls are TRBV6-6 and TRBJ2-2; 9 bases agree with TRBD2. The CDR3 is 15 amino acids. The ends lost 5 bases at V and 8 bases at J; junction bases unmatched: 9. Per the germline V gene, CDR1 is MNHNY and CDR2 is SVGAGI (reference sequence). The CDR3 here is CASSVGGRAKGELFF. The CDR3 DNA is TGTGCCAGCAGTGTCGGCGGGAGGGCCAAAGGGGAGCTGTTTTTT.

This clonotype came up many times. V is TRBV7-3 and J is TRBJ2-2, with D unclear. V lost 2 bases and J 6 bases, leaving 7 bases between the germline ends. This CDR3 is 13 amino acids long. Germline CDR1 is SGHTA and CDR2 is FQGTGA. The CDR3 here is CASSLSRAGELFF. CDR3 DNA sequence: TGTGCCAGCAGCTTATCCCGGGCCGGGGAGCTGTTTTTT.

Comments on this clonotype: A read error may account for a junction end that differs from germline. The rearrangement links TRBV2 to TRBJ2-5; 7 positions agree with TRBD1. Looked up from germline, CDR1 is SNHLY and CDR2 is FYNNEI. The CDR3 runs to 16 residues. The CDR3, as DNA: TGCGTCAGCAGCGCGCCCGCGACAGGGACGCAAGAGACCCGGTACTTC. Its translation is CVSSAPATGTQETRYF.

Comments on this clonotype: The junction departs from the called germline gene at one end, perhaps through a read error. As DNA, the CDR3 is TGTGCCATCAGTGGACGAAGTGTGTCTGAAGCTTTCTTT. Protein: CAISGRSVSEAFF. The genes are TRBV6-1 and TRBJ1-1; D ambiguous. Germline assignment: CDR1 MNHNS and CDR2 SASEGT. The CDR3 has 13 amino acids.

A remark on this clonotype: No conserved phenylalanine or tryptophan is present at the end of the CDR3, so a read error is the likely explanation. The CDR3 protein is CASSSLRGQNTEAFL. DNA of the CDR3: TGTGCCAGCAGTTCCCTCAGGGGGCAGAACACTGAAGCTTTCTTA. The chain links TRBV28 to TRBJ1-1, with 8 bases that match TRBD1. V was clipped by 4 bases and J by 1 base; unmatched bases: 5. CDR3 length equals 15 residues. Germline CDR1 and CDR2: MDHEN and SYDVKM.

This clonotype was detected a few times. Just one base apart from a much larger clone, this may be a read error. The chain has TRBV20-1 and TRBJ2-7, with unresolved D. V lost 2 bases to trimming and J lost 4 bases, with 12 bases between them. The CDR3 has 13 residues. Germline assignment: CDR1 DFQATT and CDR2 SNEGSKA (reference sequence). CDR3 residues: CSARTPRSYEQYF. In nucleotides, the CDR3 is TGCAGTGCTAGAACACCGAGGTCGTACGAGCAGTACTTC.

As concerns this clonotype: Its ends do not fully match the called genes, so a read error is possible. The chain combines TRBV4-3 with TRBJ2-7; D is possibly TRBD2 (6 bases). The CDR3 loop spans 15 amino acids. Germline CDR1 reads LGHNA; CDR2 reads YSLEER. The CDR3 DNA reads as TGCGCCGGCAGCCAAGTTACGGGAGTAAAAGTAGAGCAGTACTTC. Its protein product is CAGSQVTGVKVEQYF.

Concerning this clonotype itself: At one end the junction does not follow the germline gene, possibly because of a read error. The chain combines TRBV5-4 with TRBJ2-3, with TRBD1 matching over 10 bases. CDR3 length: 15 residues. The germline V gene has CDR1 SGHNT and CDR2 YYREEE (reference sequence). CDR3 coding DNA: TGTGCCAGCAGCTTTACCGGGACAGGGGTGGATACACAGTATTTT. Residues: CASSFTGTGVDTQYF.

The gene calls are TRBV6-6 and TRBJ2-7; D is possibly TRBD2 (5 bases). The CDR3 is 15 residues long. From germline, CDR1 is MNHNY and CDR2 SVGAGI (reference sequence). V was trimmed by 5 bases and J by 7 bases, leaving 21 bases between them. The CDR3 sequence: CASSTRRGTFYEQYF. CDR3 sequence (DNA): TGTGCCAGCAGTACCCGACGGGGAACCTTCTATGAGCAGTACTTC.